Reported below is one TCR beta chain. This CDR3 region has 13 residues. Trimming cost V 4 bases and J 8 bases, with 14 bases left between them. In germline, CDR1 is LGHDT, CDR2 YNNKEL (reference sequence). This record comes from a study of blood T cell repertoires in COVID-19. The wider study: Specimens from acute and convalescent COVID-19 originated in the United States, Italy and Spain. From T cells, B-cell-depleted T cells, or PBMCs came the material, which was cDNA or gDNA.

Study processing details: Reference gene primer amplification yielded estimated nucleated cell counts. Generated by immunoSEQ multiplex PCR, the TCRdb table keeps only in-frame clones and is missing some. D and trimming come from the DNA, and the V and J calls and clone size come from that table. The sample holds 100,000 or so clones, over 80% seen once. Sequencing was done on a sample of peripheral blood. This sequence was found in a woman aged 45-59 years in a cohort sampled during active COVID-19. The genes are TRBV3-1 (or the pseudogene TRBV3-2) and TRBJ1-2; TRBD1 is a possible D gene (6 bases). CDR3 nucleotides: TGTGCCAGCAGCCCGTGGACAGAGGGGGGCTACACCTTC. It is translated as CASSPWTEGGYTF.